Following are 5 T cell receptor beta chains from one sample sequenced in a study of cytomegalovirus exposure and HLA in healthy donors. PCR was performed using 60 Vbeta and 13 Jbeta primers. The assay was immunoSEQ multiplex PCR, and TCRdb's table has in-frame clones only and misses some. This repertoire shows some 140,000 clones, over 50% found once; its top ten account for approximately 1.7%. Sequencing input: PBMCs. The source of these receptors is a human donor in good health.

The chain couples TRBV28 to TRBJ1-2; 10 positions match TRBD1. Germline V CDR1 and CDR2: MDHEN, SYDVKM. The junction had 13 bases not matched to a gene; V was cut back by 5 bases and J by 7 bases. The CDR3 loop spans 16 amino acids. CDR3 protein: CASSGGIDRGLGGYTF. The CDR3 region has the DNA TGTGCCAGCAGTGGGGGGATTGACAGGGGGCTAGGTGGCTACACCTTC.

The J gene is TRBJ1-3, the V gene TRBV6-5; TRBD1 is a possible D gene (6 bases). The CDR3 has 15 amino acids. Germline values: CDR1 MNHEY, CDR2 SVGAGI. The ends were cut back, 4 bases at V and 0 bases at J, with 10 bases in the middle. CDR3: CASSSGQFSGNTIYF. CDR3 nucleotides: TGTGCCAGCAGTTCCGGACAGTTCTCTGGAAACACCATATATTTT.

The chain links TRBV13 to TRBJ2-7; D is perhaps TRBD2 (6 bases). Germline V lookup: CDR1 PRHDT, CDR2 FYEKMQ (reference sequence). The CDR3 sequence is 14 residues long. V lost 5 bases, J lost 2 bases, and 13 bases lay in between. CDR3 DNA sequence: TGTGCCAGCAGCCATGCGGGGATACCCTACGAGCAGTACTTC. Translated, it gives CASSHAGIPYEQYF.

J is TRBJ2-6 and V is TRBV10-3; TRBD1 matches at 9 bases. CDR1 and CDR2 from the germline V gene are ENHRY and SYGVKD. V shed 0 bases and J 3 bases; nucleotides not matched to a gene: 3. The CDR3 contains 17 residues. The CDR3 spells CAISESQGASGANVLTF. The CDR3 nucleotides are TGTGCCATCAGTGAGTCACAGGGGGCGAGTGGGGCCAACGTCCTGACTTTC.

This chain joins TRBV7-3 and TRBJ2-1; 7 bases line up with TRBD1. V trimming: 5 bases; J trimming: 3 bases; junction bases outside the gene matches: 7. The CDR3 contains 15 residues. In germline, CDR1 is SGHTA, CDR2 FQGTGA. The CDR3 nucleotides are TGTGCCAGCAGCCCAACCTACAGGGGCTACAATGAGCAGTTCTTC. It yields the protein CASSPTYRGYNEQFF.